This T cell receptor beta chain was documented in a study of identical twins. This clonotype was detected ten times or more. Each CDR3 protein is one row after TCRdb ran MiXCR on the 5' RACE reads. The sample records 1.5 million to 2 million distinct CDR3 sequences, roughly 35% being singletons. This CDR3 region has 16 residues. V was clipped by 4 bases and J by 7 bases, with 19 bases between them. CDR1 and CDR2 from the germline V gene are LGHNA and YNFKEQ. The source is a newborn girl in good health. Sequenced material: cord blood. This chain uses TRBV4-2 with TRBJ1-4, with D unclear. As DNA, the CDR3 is TGTGCCAGCAGCCCCTACCCGGACGGCGTCGCTGAAAAACTGTTTTTT. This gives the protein CASSPYPDGVAEKLFF.